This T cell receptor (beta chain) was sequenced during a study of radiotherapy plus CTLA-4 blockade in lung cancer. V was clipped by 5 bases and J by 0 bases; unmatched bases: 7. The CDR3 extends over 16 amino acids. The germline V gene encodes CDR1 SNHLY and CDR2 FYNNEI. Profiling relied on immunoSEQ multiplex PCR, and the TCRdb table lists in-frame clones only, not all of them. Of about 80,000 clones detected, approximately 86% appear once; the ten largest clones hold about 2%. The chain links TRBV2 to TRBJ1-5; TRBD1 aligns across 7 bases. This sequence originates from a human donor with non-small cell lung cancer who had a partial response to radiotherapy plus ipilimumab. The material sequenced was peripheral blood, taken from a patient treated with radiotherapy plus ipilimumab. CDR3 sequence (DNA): TGTGCCAGCAGTACGAACGGACAGGATAGCAATCAGCCCCAGCATTTT. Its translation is CASSTNGQDSNQPQHF.